Shown below are 29 T cell receptor beta chains from a single sample sequenced in a study of shared clonotypes between healthy human individuals. The method was immunoSEQ multiplex PCR; TCRdb's version includes in-frame clones alone and lacks a portion of them. The repertoire includes hundreds of thousands of clones, over 65% of them detected once, and 10% to 15% sits in the top ten. The specimen was PBMCs. The receptors stem from a woman between 40 and 50 years old in good health. Some clones in this sample may be carry-over from other donors' samples.

Concerning this clone itself: It is likely a read error: a sequence one base away is far more abundant. The rearrangement joins TRBV29-1 to TRBJ2-7; D not certain. Germline assignment: CDR1 SQVTM and CDR2 ANQGSEA. V was trimmed by 6 bases and J by 7 bases, leaving 25 bases between them. This CDR3 is 15 amino acids long. The CDR3 coding sequence is TGCAGCGTAGCCTTAGGGTTTCTCGGGCTTAGGGAGCAGTACTTC. Amino acid sequence: CSVALGFLGLREQYF.

This clone came up once. V usage is TRBV19 and J usage is TRBJ1-1; 9 bases fit TRBD1. Germline trimming cut 5 bases from V and 3 bases from J; bases unmatched to any gene: 7. Germline-derived CDR1 and CDR2 are LNHDA and SQIVND (reference sequence). CDR3 length equals 15 residues. The CDR3 nucleotides are TGTGCCAGTAGTCCGTTAGGGACAGGGCACACTGAAGCTTTCTTT. Amino acid sequence: CASSPLGTGHTEAFF.

The chain joins TRBV7-2 to TRBJ2-2; D is ambiguous. V was pared by 1 base and J by 5 bases, with 8 bases between. This CDR3 region has 14 residues. Germline assignment: CDR1 SGHTA and CDR2 FQGNSA. The CDR3 region is CASSLDYGTGELFF. The CDR3 DNA is TGTGCCAGCAGCTTAGATTACGGTACCGGGGAGCTGTTTTTT. Together with reference TRBV7-2 and TRBJ2-2, the CDR3 gives the full variable domain: GAGVSQSPSNKVTEKGKDVELRCDPISGHTALYWYRQSLGQGLEFLIYFQGNSAPDKSGLPSDRFSAERTGGSVSTLTIQRTQQEDSAVYLCASSLDYGTGELFFGEGSRLTVL.

In regard to this clone: A far larger clone lies a single base away; this is likely a read error. V gene TRBV4-2 combines with J gene TRBJ2-7, with TRBD2 identical over 7 bases. The CDR3 has 17 amino acids. Per germline, CDR1 LGHNA and CDR2 YNFKEQ. CDR3 nucleotides: TGTGCCAGCGGCCAATCGGTATCGCGGGAGATTCTCTACGAGCAGTACTTC. Translated: CASGQSVSREILYEQYF.

The CDR3 region has the DNA TGTGCCAGCAGTTTAAGGGGGCGCTCTGGAAACACCATATATTTT. Translated: CASSLRGRSGNTIYF. The chain combines TRBV28 with TRBJ1-3; TRBD1 matches at 7 bases. V gave up 2 bases and J gave up 0 bases; unmatched junction bases: 1. CDR3 length equals 15 residues. Germline CDR1 MDHEN, CDR2 SYDVKM.

This rearrangement joins TRBV18 to TRBJ2-5; no definite D call. Germline CDR1 KGHSH, CDR2 LQKENI. The CDR3 runs 14 residues. Trimming left V 0 bases short and J 4 bases short, with 9 bases between. The chain's CDR3 is CASSPPRFRETQYF. Here the CDR3 DNA reads TGTGCCAGCTCACCACCGAGGTTTCGAGAGACCCAGTACTTC.

This clone was observed once. The chain's CDR3 is CASSLRATKRTGKVYNEQFF. The CDR3 nucleotides are TGTGCCAGCAGTTTACGTGCTACAAAAAGGACAGGGAAAGTATACAATGAGCAGTTCTTC. This chain uses TRBV27 with TRBJ2-1; 8 bases fit TRBD1. V lost 2 bases and J lost 4; bases outside the gene matches: 19. CDR1 and CDR2 (germline): MNHEY, SMNVEV (reference sequence). CDR3 length equals 20 residues.

The V gene is TRBV29-1, the J gene TRBJ2-2; no definite D call. V lost 5 bases and J 8 bases, leaving 15 bases between the germline ends. CDR3 size: 13 residues. Germline assignment: CDR1 SQVTM and CDR2 ANQGSEA. The CDR3 DNA is TGCAGCGTTCGGACGAACGGCCAGGGGGAGCTGTTTTTT. Amino acid sequence: CSVRTNGQGELFF.

Remarks on this clone: One junction end disagrees with the germline gene, perhaps due to a read error. The chain combines TRBV7-2 with TRBJ2-6; unclear D gene. Germline V gives CDR1 SGHTA, CDR2 FQGNSA. This CDR3 comprises 16 residues. CDR3 residues: CASSQEVGSGANVLTF. In DNA form, the CDR3 reads TGCGCCAGCAGCCAAGAAGTCGGCTCTGGGGCCAACGTCCTGACTTTC.

The sample holds one count of this clone. V gene TRBV5-1 combines with J gene TRBJ2-1; 11 positions agree with TRBD2. The V segment lost 2 bases and the J segment 7 bases; nucleotides outside the gene matches: 5. Germline V CDR1 and CDR2: SGHRS, YFSETQ. The CDR3 has 15 amino acids. Here the CDR3 reads CASSFLAGGGNEQFF. In DNA, the CDR3 is TGCGCCAGCAGCTTTCTAGCGGGAGGAGGAAATGAGCAGTTCTTC.

CDR3 amino acids: CASSSWTGAGANVLTF. CDR3 sequence (DNA): TGTGCCAGCAGTTCTTGGACAGGGGCTGGGGCCAACGTCCTGACTTTC. This rearrangement joins TRBV6-5 to TRBJ2-6; 9 nucleotides line up with TRBD1. Looked up from germline, CDR1 is MNHEY and CDR2 is SVGAGI. There are 16 residues in the CDR3. Trimming took 4 bases from V and 2 from J; bases not matched to a gene: 3.

V gene TRBV5-1 combines with J gene TRBJ2-7, with D uncertain. V lost 0 bases and J lost 2, with 6 bases in between. The CDR3 is 13 amino acids. Germline assignment: CDR1 SGHRS and CDR2 YFSETQ. CDR3 bases: TGCGCCAGCAGCTTGGCAAGCACCTACGAGCAGTACTTC. Translated: CASSLASTYEQYF.

About this clone: In the same sample, other DNA sequences code for this CDR3. The chain employs TRBV28 and TRBJ2-7, with 7 bases matching TRBD2. The CDR3 is 14 amino acids. Germline V gene lookup returns CDR1 MDHEN and CDR2 SYDVKM. V lost 3 bases and J lost 3; bases outside the gene matches: 5. CDR3 coding DNA: TGTGCCAGCAGTTTGCCCAGCGGGATCTACGAGCAGTACTTC. Translated: CASSLPSGIYEQYF.

A single count supports this clone. The chain carries TRBV2 and TRBJ2-1, with 13 positions matching TRBD2. The CDR3 has 15 amino acids. V was clipped by 5 bases and J by 9 bases; unmatched bases: 7. Per germline, CDR1 SNHLY and CDR2 FYNNEI. CDR3 bases: TGTGCCAGCAGTCCTGGACTAGCGGGAGTTATTGAGCAGTTCTTC. Translating it yields CASSPGLAGVIEQFF. Using reference TRBV2 and TRBJ2-1 for the parts outside the CDR3, the full variable domain is EPEVTQTPSHQVTQMGQEVILRCVPISNHLYFYWYRQILGQKVEFLVSFYNNEISEKSEIFDDQFSVERPDGSNFTLKIRSTKLEDSAMYFCASSPGLAGVIEQFFGPGTRLTVL.

The V and J genes are TRBV27 and TRBJ1-6; possibly TRBD1 for D (6 bases). The germline CDR1 and CDR2 sequences are MNHEY and SMNVEV (reference sequence). The CDR3 is made up of 14 amino acids. V lost 9 bases and J lost 9, with 18 bases in between. The CDR3 region is CASGARGAGSPLHF. DNA of the CDR3: TGTGCCAGTGGGGCACGGGGGGCAGGTTCACCCCTCCACTTT.

This chain connects TRBV28 to TRBJ2-7; D is uncertain. The CDR3 runs 16 residues. Germline CDR1 is MDHEN and CDR2 is SYDVKM. V was cut by 3 bases and J by 0 bases, with 15 bases left in between. CDR3 protein: CASSFFIGGSSYEQYF. CDR3 nucleotides: TGTGCCAGCAGTTTTTTTATTGGCGGTAGCTCCTACGAGCAGTACTTC.

This chain uses TRBV6-4 with TRBJ2-7; maybe TRBD1 (5 bases). V was cut by 4 bases and J by 5 bases, with 12 bases left in between. The germline V gene encodes CDR1 MRHNA and CDR2 SNTAGT. This CDR3 comprises 13 residues. CDR3 loop: CASSASDTDEQYF. CDR3 nucleotide sequence: TGTGCCAGCAGTGCCTCGGACACGGACGAGCAGTACTTC.

The chain uses TRBV29-1 and TRBJ1-2; the D gene is possibly TRBD1 (5 bases). The length of the CDR3 is 14 residues. CDR1 and CDR2 from the germline V gene are SQVTM and ANQGSEA. Trimming pared 3 bases from V and 0 bases from J, leaving 11 bases between. The DNA of the CDR3 is TGCAGCGTTGAGATGGGGACTTCTAACTATGGCTACACCTTC. Its translation: CSVEMGTSNYGYTF.

This clone has only a few counts. This chain joins TRBV30 and TRBJ1-2; D gene uncertain. Germline V gene lookup returns CDR1 GTSNPN and CDR2 SVGIG (reference sequence). This CDR3 comprises 13 residues. The V end was cut by 2 bases, the J end by 2 bases, with 9 bases between. CDR3 sequence (DNA): TGTGCCTGGAGTAAGGGCCTCAACTATGGCTACACCTTC. This sequence encodes CAWSKGLNYGYTF.

The J gene is TRBJ2-7, the V gene TRBV5-4, with 9 positions matching TRBD2. The germline gives CDR1 SGHNT, CDR2 YYREEE (reference sequence). The CDR3 has 15 amino acids. V dropped 0 bases and J dropped 3; count of bases not matched to a gene: 4. CDR3 loop: CASSLGLAGIYEQYF. CDR3 nucleotide sequence: TGTGCCAGCAGCTTGGGGCTAGCGGGAATCTACGAGCAGTACTTC.

CDR3 protein: CASSPLLDFNEQFF. The DNA for the CDR3 is TGTGCCAGCAGCCCTCTCCTCGACTTCAATGAGCAGTTCTTC. The genes are TRBV14 and TRBJ2-1, with D unclear. The CDR3 is 14 amino acids. Trimming left V 4 bases short and J 6 bases short, with 13 bases between. The V gene's germline CDR1 is SGHDN and CDR2 FVKESK.

About this clone: The junction differs from germline at one of its ends, possibly a read error. The chain combines TRBV30 with TRBJ2-5; D unclear. This CDR3 has 11 amino acids. Germline V gene data show CDR1 as GTSNPN and CDR2 as SVGIG (reference sequence). DNA for the CDR3: TGTGTCTGGAGTCGACAAGAGACCCAGTACTTC. Translated, it gives CVWSRQETQYF.

The chain combines TRBV7-2 with TRBJ1-2, with D unresolved. From germline, CDR1 is SGHTA and CDR2 FQGNSA. The ends were cut back, 4 bases at V and 3 bases at J, with 9 bases in the middle. This CDR3 is 13 amino acids long. The CDR3 loop reads CASSSEGYYGYTF. In nucleotides, the CDR3 is TGTGCCAGCAGCTCCGAAGGGTACTATGGCTACACCTTC. Full variable domain (missing parts from reference TRBV7-2 and TRBJ1-2): GAGVSQSPSNKVTEKGKDVELRCDPISGHTALYWYRQSLGQGLEFLIYFQGNSAPDKSGLPSDRFSAERTGGSVSTLTIQRTQQEDSAVYLCASSSEGYYGYTFGSGTRLTVV.

Concerning this clone itself: At one boundary the junction diverges from the germline segment, which might be a read error. This chain links TRBV29-1 with TRBJ2-2; perhaps TRBD1 as D (6 bases). The CDR3 runs to 16 residues. CDR1 SQVTM and CDR2 ANQGSEA come from the germline V gene. The CDR3 loop reads CGVSPTGNDLAGELFF. CDR3 coding DNA: TGCGGCGTGAGCCCGACAGGAAACGATTTAGCCGGGGAGCTGTTCTTT.

This rearrangement joins TRBV19 to TRBJ1-5, with TRBD1 matching over 8 bases. This CDR3 spans 14 amino acids. J gave up 4 bases and V 5 bases, and 4 bases lay outside the gene matches. Germline-derived CDR1 and CDR2 are LNHDA and SQIVND (reference sequence). For the CDR3, the DNA is TGTGCCAGTAGTGCACAGGGGGTTAATCAGCCCCAGCATTTT. Translation: CASSAQGVNQPQHF.

The chain couples TRBV29-1 to TRBJ2-7; 9 positions match TRBD2. Germline V gives CDR1 SQVTM, CDR2 ANQGSEA. Losses at the gene ends were 6 bases for V and 3 bases for J; bases not matched to a gene: 6. This CDR3 has 13 amino acids. CDR3 in amino acids: CSVGLAGNYEQYF. The CDR3 DNA reads as TGCAGCGTGGGCCTAGCGGGGAACTACGAGCAGTACTTC.

The chain recombines TRBV30 with TRBJ2-2; no clear D. The CDR3 has 11 residues. V was clipped by 0 bases and J by 4 bases, with 0 bases between them. Germline V gene lookup returns CDR1 GTSNPN and CDR2 SVGIG (reference sequence). CDR3: CAWSVTGELFF. DNA of the CDR3: TGTGCCTGGAGTGTCACCGGGGAGCTGTTTTTT.

The chain combines TRBV7-3 with TRBJ2-2, with 8 bases aligning to TRBD2. V was pared by 5 bases and J by 6 bases, with 8 bases of the junction left unmatched. The length of the CDR3 is 15 residues. Germline V gene data show CDR1 as SGHTA and CDR2 as FQGTGA. The CDR3 nucleotides are TGTGCCAGCAGCGACGTCCTAGCGGGCGCCGGGGAGCTGTTTTTT. The encoded protein is CASSDVLAGAGELFF.

The V and J genes are TRBV11-1 and TRBJ1-2, with 8 positions matching TRBD1. From germline, CDR1 is SGHAT and CDR2 FQDESV (reference sequence). The CDR3 consists of 13 residues. With V trimmed by 5 bases and J by 8 bases, 7 bases remained unmatched. The CDR3 protein is CASSAGQGWGYTF. The DNA for the CDR3 is TGTGCCAGCAGCGCCGGACAGGGATGGGGCTACACCTTC. Using reference TRBV11-1 and TRBJ1-2 for the parts outside the CDR3, the full variable domain is EAEVAQSPRYKITEKSQAVAFWCDPISGHATLYWYRQILGQGPELLVQFQDESVVDDSQLPKDRFSAERLKGVDSTLKIQPAELGDSAMYLCASSAGQGWGYTFGSGTRLTVV.